Below, 8 T cell receptor beta chains from the same sample are listed, as sequenced in a study of human T cells and chemical hapten exposure. Time point given: healthy volunteer bleed at 6 weeks. The authors' total RNA extraction used unfractionated whole blood. Each CDR3 protein is one row after TCRdb ran MiXCR on the RACE reads. This sample yields 35,000 to 50,000 distinct CDR3 sequences, of which around 3.4% are seen a single time; 5.6% belongs to the top ten. The sequenced sample consisted of whole blood. The receptors were gathered from a human donor in good health. Some clones in this sample may be carry-over from other donors' samples.

Many counts were recorded for this clonotype. This sequence joins TRBV10-2 and TRBJ2-1, with 7 nucleotides matching TRBD2. Germline CDR1 reads WSHSY; CDR2 reads SAAADI. The V segment lost 8 bases and the J segment 2 bases; nucleotides outside the gene matches: 6. This CDR3 comprises 14 residues. CDR3 in amino acids: CASSGGSPYNEQFF. Written as DNA, the CDR3 is TGCGCCAGCTCCGGCGGGAGTCCCTACAATGAGCAGTTCTTC.

This clonotype has only a few counts. J is TRBJ2-3 and V is TRBV28; TRBD1 agrees at 7 bases. The CDR3 is 16 residues long. The germline V gene encodes CDR1 MDHEN and CDR2 SYDVKM. Germline trimming cut 2 bases from V and 8 bases from J; bases unmatched to any gene: 13. The CDR3: CASSLAAVGDRATQYF. CDR3 in DNA: TGTGCCAGCAGTTTAGCTGCGGTGGGTGACAGGGCTACGCAGTATTTT.

This clonotype was seen a handful of times. V gene TRBV12-3 or TRBV12-4 combines with J gene TRBJ2-6; D might be TRBD1 or TRBD2, each matching 5 bases. The CDR3 is 15 amino acids. V lost 6 bases and J lost 0, with 9 bases in between. CDR3 loop: CASSRDRSGANVLTF. Written as DNA, the CDR3 is TGTGCCAGCAGCCGGGACCGCTCTGGGGCCAACGTCCTGACTTTC.

This clonotype was seen at least ten times. This chain connects TRBV5-4 to TRBJ2-3, with unresolved D. The length of the CDR3 is 12 residues. Trimming pared 4 bases from V and 3 bases from J, leaving 6 bases between. CDR1 and CDR2 from the germline V gene are SGHNT and YYREEE (reference sequence). The CDR3 DNA sequence: TGTGCCAGCAGCCGCGCGACAGATACGCAGTATTTT. This encodes CASSRATDTQYF.

Ten or more counts support this clonotype. This chain uses TRBV20-1 with TRBJ1-1; TRBD1 matches at 10 bases. Germline V gives CDR1 DFQATT, CDR2 SNEGSKA (reference sequence). Trimming took 3 bases from V and 11 from J; bases not matched to a gene: 15. CDR3 length: 15 residues. The CDR3 sequence: CSASSSGTGAPRAFF. The CDR3 DNA reads as TGCAGTGCTAGCTCATCCGGGACAGGGGCCCCCAGGGCTTTCTTT.

This clonotype was observed at least ten times. This rearrangement joins TRBV29-1 to TRBJ2-7; possibly TRBD1 for D (5 bases). The CDR3 has 12 residues. Trimming took off 5 bases at V and 3 bases at J, with 11 bases between the two ends. Germline V gene lookup returns CDR1 SQVTM and CDR2 ANQGSEA. This CDR3 is CSVIGDSYEQYF. CDR3 nucleotides: TGCAGCGTTATTGGTGACAGCTACGAGCAGTACTTC.

This clonotype came up many times. This chain connects TRBV29-1 to TRBJ2-1; D unclear. Germline CDR1 is SQVTM and CDR2 is ANQGSEA. The CDR3 has 12 amino acids. V lost 4 bases and J lost 6, with 10 bases in between. The CDR3 region is CSVGFTGNEQFF. The CDR3, as DNA: TGCAGCGTTGGCTTCACGGGCAATGAGCAGTTCTTC.

There are many counts of this clonotype. The chain uses TRBV27 and TRBJ2-7; no clear D. From germline, CDR1 is MNHEY and CDR2 SMNVEV (reference sequence). V was clipped by 3 bases and J by 2 bases, with 8 bases between them. The CDR3 length is 13 residues. The CDR3 DNA reads TGTGCCAGCAGTTTTAAAGAAGCCTACGAGCAGTACTTC. Residues: CASSFKEAYEQYF.